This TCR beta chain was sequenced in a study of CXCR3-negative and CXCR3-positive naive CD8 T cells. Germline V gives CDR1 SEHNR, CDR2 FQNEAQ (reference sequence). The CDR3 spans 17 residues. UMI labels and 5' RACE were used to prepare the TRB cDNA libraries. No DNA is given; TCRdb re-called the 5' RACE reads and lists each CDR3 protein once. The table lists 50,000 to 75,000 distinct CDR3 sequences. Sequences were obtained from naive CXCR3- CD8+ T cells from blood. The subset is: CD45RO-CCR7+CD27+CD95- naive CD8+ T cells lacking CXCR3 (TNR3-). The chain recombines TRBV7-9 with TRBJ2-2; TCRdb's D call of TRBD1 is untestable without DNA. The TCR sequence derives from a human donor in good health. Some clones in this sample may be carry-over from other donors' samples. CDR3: CASSGTTGGENTGELFF.